The 9 T cell receptor beta chains listed next were all sequenced from one sample in a study of T cells in localized non-small cell lung cancer. The method was immunoSEQ multiplex PCR; TCRdb's version includes in-frame clones alone and lacks a portion of them. The repertoire holds 70,000 to 95,000 clones, with roughly 93% as singletons. Specimen: PBMCs, collected before any cancer treatment. The receptors shown here come from a woman aged 35 to 69 with stage II squamous cell lung carcinoma.

The rearrangement links TRBV2 to TRBJ2-2; D uncertain. V was pared by 5 bases and J by 7 bases, with 11 bases between. The CDR3 has 13 amino acids. From germline, CDR1 is SNHLY and CDR2 FYNNEI. This CDR3 is CASSQQWVGELFF. The CDR3 coding sequence is TGTGCCAGCAGTCAACAGTGGGTCGGGGAGCTGTTTTTT.

The chain combines TRBV5-1 with TRBJ2-5, with no clear D. Per the germline V gene, CDR1 is SGHRS and CDR2 is YFSETQ. The germline V and J ends were trimmed by 5 bases and 2 bases, with 16 bases remaining between them. The CDR3 contains 15 residues. The CDR3 region has the DNA TGCGCCAGCAGGGTCAGGTACTCTCAGCAAGAGACCCAGTACTTC. This encodes CASRVRYSQQETQYF.

The chain joins TRBV7-9 to TRBJ1-1; 8 bases line up with TRBD1. CDR1 and CDR2 (germline): SEHNR, FQNEAQ (reference sequence). The J segment lost 3 bases and the V segment lost 4 bases, leaving 10 bases of the junction unmatched. The CDR3 is 16 residues long. CDR3 region: CASSSTMTGVDTEAFF. DNA of the CDR3: TGTGCCAGCAGCTCCACCATGACAGGGGTGGACACTGAAGCTTTCTTT.

The chain links TRBV15 to TRBJ1-1; D not certain. CDR3 length equals 15 residues. V dropped 0 bases and J dropped 0 bases, with 8 bases sitting between them. Looked up from germline, CDR1 is LNHNV and CDR2 is YYDKDF (reference sequence). The CDR3 here is CATSRDPAMNTEAFF. CDR3 nucleotides: TGTGCCACCAGCAGAGATCCCGCTATGAACACTGAAGCTTTCTTT.

The rearrangement joins TRBV6-5 to TRBJ1-2; D is undetermined. Trimming removed 0 bases at V and 0 bases at J, with 11 bases between. Germline CDR1 MNHEY, CDR2 SVGAGI. There are 16 residues in the CDR3. The CDR3 loop is CASSYSGLSPNYGYTF. For the CDR3, the DNA is TGTGCCAGCAGTTACTCCGGGCTCTCCCCTAACTATGGCTACACCTTC.

The chain recombines TRBV5-1 with TRBJ2-1, with 8 bases fitting TRBD2. The CDR3 is made up of 14 amino acids. Per the germline V gene, CDR1 is SGHRS and CDR2 is YFSETQ. Losses at the gene ends were 4 bases for V and 10 bases for J; bases not matched to a gene: 10. CDR3 region: CASSLNRLASEQFF. DNA for the CDR3: TGCGCCAGCAGCCTAAACCGACTAGCGAGCGAGCAGTTCTTC.

As to this clone: The CDR3 ends on some other residue instead of the conserved phenylalanine or tryptophan, so this is likely a read error. The DNA is left out, because the CDR3 cannot be placed on it with certainty; the CDR3 is given as TCRdb lists it. This rearrangement joins TRBV23-1 to TRBJ2-7; TRBD2 reflects the table's D call only, with no check against the DNA. TRBV23-1 is noted as an ORF with a role that remains uncertain. The CDR3 adds up to 10 amino acids, both ends counted. Here the CDR3 reads CASSQAPTSS.

The CDR3 region is CASNTGRGTEAFF. DNA for the CDR3: TGTGCCAGCAACACAGGGAGGGGCACTGAAGCTTTCTTT. The V call is TRBV6-1, the J call TRBJ1-1, with a tentative D call TRBD1 (6 bases). V lost 7 bases and J 4 bases, leaving 13 bases between the germline ends. Germline CDR1 reads MNHNS; CDR2 reads SASEGT. The CDR3 is 13 residues long.

The V and J genes are TRBV5-1 and TRBJ1-6; 7 nucleotides agree with TRBD1. Per germline, CDR1 SGHRS and CDR2 YFSETQ. The CDR3 has 17 amino acids. Trimming at V came to 1 base and at J to 8 bases, leaving 12 bases not matched to a gene. This CDR3 is CASSLNRPGQSYSPLHF. The CDR3 coding sequence is TGCGCCAGCAGCTTGAATAGGCCGGGACAGAGTTATTCACCCCTCCACTTT. The full variable domain, completed using reference TRBV5-1 and TRBJ1-6, is KAGVTQTPRYLIKTRGQQVTLSCSPISGHRSVSWYQQTPGQGLQFLFEYFSETQRNKGNFPGRFSGRQFSNSRSEMNVSTLELGDSALYLCASSLNRPGQSYSPLHFGNGTRLTVT.